Listed here is a single T cell receptor (beta chain). The data were taken from a study of long-term antiretroviral therapy in people with HIV. At survey level, the immunoSEQ assay was run in its v3.0 version. Clones were sequenced by immunoSEQ multiplex PCR, and TCRdb holds only the in-frame ones, with some missing. This sample yields 20,000 to 25,000 clones, of which less than 80% are seen a single time; roughly 12% belongs to the top ten. CDR1 is SGHVS and CDR2 is FNYEAQ in the germline V gene. The CDR3 totals 13 residues. V was shortened by 6 bases and J by 1 base, with 10 bases between the two germline ends.

Sequenced material: unsorted PBMCs, taken 1.1 years before starting antiretroviral therapy. This clonotype was obtained from a woman aged 40 to 55 with HIV. V and J are TRBV7-6 and TRBJ2-7; perhaps TRBD1 as D (5 bases). CDR3 loop: CASRGQLSYEQYF. The DNA of the CDR3 is TGTGCCAGCAGGGGGCAGTTATCCTACGAGCAGTACTTC.